The next 15 T cell receptor beta chains were all read from a single sample in a study of blood T cell repertoires in COVID-19. The table came from immunoSEQ multiplex PCR; TCRdb's copy has only in-frame clones and leaves some out. Here the sample spans about 94,000 clones, 75% to 90% being singletons. Sequencing was carried out using peripheral blood. The receptors originated from a human donor in a cohort sampled during active COVID-19.

DNA of the CDR3: TGTGCCAGCAGTCGGTACGACAGGGCTGTTATTAGCAATCAGCCCCAGCATTTT. It encodes CASSRYDRAVISNQPQHF. The chain combines TRBV27 with TRBJ1-5; 7 positions agree with TRBD1. This CDR3 is 18 amino acids long. Germline CDR1 and CDR2: MNHEY and SMNVEV (reference sequence). Unmatched junction bases numbered 13, after V lost 5 bases and J lost 0 bases.

The table lists this clone with a few counts. The gene calls are TRBV7-6 and TRBJ2-7; D may be TRBD1 (6 bases). The CDR3 consists of 12 residues. CDR1 is SGHVS, CDR2 FNYEAQ, per germline. Between the trimmed V and J ends, which lost 4 bases and 8 bases, there was a span of 12 bases. CDR3 sequence reads: CASSSTGIKQYF. The CDR3 nucleotides read TGTGCCAGCAGCTCCACAGGGATAAAGCAGTACTTC.

The rearrangement links TRBV5-1 to TRBJ2-5; tentatively, D is TRBD1 (5 bases). Germline V lookup: CDR1 SGHRS, CDR2 YFSETQ. This CDR3 has 15 amino acids. V shed 4 bases and J shed 4 bases, with 17 bases lying between them. CDR3 residues: CASSLGSVQGETQYF. The CDR3 DNA reads as TGCGCCAGCAGCCTGGGGTCAGTTCAGGGAGAGACCCAGTACTTC.

The chain has TRBV29-1 and TRBJ1-1; TRBD1 matches 8 bases. The CDR3 is made up of 13 amino acids. Germline CDR1 is SQVTM and CDR2 is ANQGSEA. V gave up 6 bases and J gave up 0 bases; unmatched junction bases: 3. The CDR3 sequence: CSVRGPMNTEAFF. The CDR3 region has the DNA TGCAGCGTCAGGGGGCCTATGAACACTGAAGCTTTCTTT.

This clone occurred once. The chain recombines TRBV11-2 with TRBJ1-4, with 7 bases lining up with TRBD1. The germline gives CDR1 SGHAT, CDR2 FQNNGV. The CDR3 has 15 residues. With 0 bases clipped from V and 6 bases from J, the junction kept 4 bases outside the gene matches. CDR3 region: CASSLDNTGDEKLFF. The CDR3 nucleotides read TGTGCCAGCAGCTTAGATAACACAGGGGATGAAAAACTGTTTTTT. Filled out from reference TRBV11-2 and TRBJ1-4, the complete variable domain reads EAGVAQSPRYKIIEKRQSVAFWCNPISGHATLYWYQQILGQGPKLLIQFQNNGVVDDSQLPKDRFSAERLKGVDSTLKIQPAKLEDSAVYLCASSLDNTGDEKLFFGSGTQLSVL.

The rearrangement links TRBV10-3 to TRBJ1-2, with TRBD1 as a possible D gene (6 bases). V lost 5 bases, J lost 2 bases, and 12 bases lay in between. Germline V gene sequence: CDR1 ENHRY, CDR2 SYGVKD. The CDR3 loop spans 14 amino acids. In DNA, the CDR3 is TGTGCCATCAGTTCAGGGGCCGCCAACTATGGCTACACCTTC. This translates into CAISSGAANYGYTF.

This clone was counted a single time. This rearrangement joins TRBV30 to TRBJ1-6, with D perhaps TRBD1 (6 bases). This CDR3 comprises 15 residues. The V and J ends lost 0 bases and 5 bases respectively, with 11 bases between them. Looked up from germline, CDR1 is GTSNPN and CDR2 is SVGIG (reference sequence). This CDR3 reads CAWSVLDSHNSPLHF. The CDR3 DNA reads as TGTGCCTGGAGTGTGCTGGACAGCCATAATTCACCCCTCCACTTT.

This clone was seen more than once but under ten times. This chain uses TRBV6-5 with TRBJ2-7; D is uncertain. The germline V gene has CDR1 MNHEY and CDR2 SVGAGI. The CDR3 sequence is 11 residues long. V shed 10 bases and J shed 2 bases, with 9 bases lying between them. The CDR3 DNA is TGTGCCACCTACAGCCCCTACGAGCAGTACTTC. Translating gives CATYSPYEQYF.

The chain joins TRBV11-2 to TRBJ2-7, with D perhaps matching TRBD1 (6 bases). Germline loops: CDR1 SGHAT, CDR2 FQNNGV. Trimming removed 2 bases from V and 0 bases from J, with 17 bases in between. The CDR3 spans 17 residues. The CDR3 spells CASSLKFSGVSSYEQYF. CDR3 nucleotide sequence: TGTGCCAGCAGCTTAAAGTTCTCAGGGGTAAGCTCCTACGAGCAGTACTTC.

The chain joins TRBV19 to TRBJ1-5, with 7 bases matching TRBD1. The V segment lost 7 bases and the J segment 6 bases; nucleotides outside the gene matches: 12. Germline V CDR1 and CDR2: LNHDA, SQIVND (reference sequence). The length of the CDR3 is 15 residues. The CDR3 protein is CASTSTGAGGQPQHF. The DNA for the CDR3 is TGTGCCAGTACCTCCACAGGGGCAGGCGGTCAGCCCCAGCATTTT.

The J gene is TRBJ1-5, the V gene TRBV18; D ambiguous. Deletions cut 3 bases from V and 0 bases from J, with 9 bases between. Germline CDR1 is KGHSH and CDR2 is LQKENI. The CDR3 is made up of 15 amino acids. The CDR3 DNA is TGTGCCAGCTCACCGGCAGTTGCTAGCAATCAGCCCCAGCATTTT. Protein product: CASSPAVASNQPQHF.

The chain employs TRBV5-6 and TRBJ2-3; 7 bases agree with TRBD2. Looked up from germline, CDR1 is SGHDT and CDR2 is YYEEEE. V shed 2 bases and J 6 bases; nucleotides not matched to a gene: 9. The CDR3 runs to 15 residues. The CDR3 loop is CASSFVGGSDDTQYF. The DNA of the CDR3 is TGTGCCAGCAGCTTCGTGGGCGGGAGTGACGATACGCAGTATTTT.

CDR3 in amino acids: CASSLRTEAFF. CDR3 bases: TGTGCCAGCAGTTTGAGGACTGAAGCTTTCTTT. V usage is TRBV28 and J usage is TRBJ1-1; D unresolved. CDR3 length equals 11 residues. The V end was cut by 3 bases, the J end by 5 bases, with 4 bases between. Per germline, CDR1 MDHEN and CDR2 SYDVKM.

The rearrangement links TRBV5-1 to TRBJ2-7; 9 nucleotides agree with TRBD1. Germline loops: CDR1 SGHRS, CDR2 YFSETQ. This CDR3 is built from 15 residues. The V segment lost 1 base and the J segment 5 bases; nucleotides outside the gene matches: 7. CDR3 DNA sequence: TGCGCCAGCAGCTTGTCGGGACAGGGTAAGAACGAGCAGTACTTC. As protein: CASSLSGQGKNEQYF.

V and J are TRBV15 and TRBJ2-7; TRBD1 matches at 7 bases. This CDR3 comprises 14 residues. Germline-derived CDR1 and CDR2 are LNHNV and YYDKDF (reference sequence). V was pared by 2 bases and J by 4 bases, with 5 bases of the junction left unmatched. The CDR3 region has the DNA TGTGCCACCAGCAGACCACGACAGGGTTACGAGCAGTACTTC. Encoded protein: CATSRPRQGYEQYF.